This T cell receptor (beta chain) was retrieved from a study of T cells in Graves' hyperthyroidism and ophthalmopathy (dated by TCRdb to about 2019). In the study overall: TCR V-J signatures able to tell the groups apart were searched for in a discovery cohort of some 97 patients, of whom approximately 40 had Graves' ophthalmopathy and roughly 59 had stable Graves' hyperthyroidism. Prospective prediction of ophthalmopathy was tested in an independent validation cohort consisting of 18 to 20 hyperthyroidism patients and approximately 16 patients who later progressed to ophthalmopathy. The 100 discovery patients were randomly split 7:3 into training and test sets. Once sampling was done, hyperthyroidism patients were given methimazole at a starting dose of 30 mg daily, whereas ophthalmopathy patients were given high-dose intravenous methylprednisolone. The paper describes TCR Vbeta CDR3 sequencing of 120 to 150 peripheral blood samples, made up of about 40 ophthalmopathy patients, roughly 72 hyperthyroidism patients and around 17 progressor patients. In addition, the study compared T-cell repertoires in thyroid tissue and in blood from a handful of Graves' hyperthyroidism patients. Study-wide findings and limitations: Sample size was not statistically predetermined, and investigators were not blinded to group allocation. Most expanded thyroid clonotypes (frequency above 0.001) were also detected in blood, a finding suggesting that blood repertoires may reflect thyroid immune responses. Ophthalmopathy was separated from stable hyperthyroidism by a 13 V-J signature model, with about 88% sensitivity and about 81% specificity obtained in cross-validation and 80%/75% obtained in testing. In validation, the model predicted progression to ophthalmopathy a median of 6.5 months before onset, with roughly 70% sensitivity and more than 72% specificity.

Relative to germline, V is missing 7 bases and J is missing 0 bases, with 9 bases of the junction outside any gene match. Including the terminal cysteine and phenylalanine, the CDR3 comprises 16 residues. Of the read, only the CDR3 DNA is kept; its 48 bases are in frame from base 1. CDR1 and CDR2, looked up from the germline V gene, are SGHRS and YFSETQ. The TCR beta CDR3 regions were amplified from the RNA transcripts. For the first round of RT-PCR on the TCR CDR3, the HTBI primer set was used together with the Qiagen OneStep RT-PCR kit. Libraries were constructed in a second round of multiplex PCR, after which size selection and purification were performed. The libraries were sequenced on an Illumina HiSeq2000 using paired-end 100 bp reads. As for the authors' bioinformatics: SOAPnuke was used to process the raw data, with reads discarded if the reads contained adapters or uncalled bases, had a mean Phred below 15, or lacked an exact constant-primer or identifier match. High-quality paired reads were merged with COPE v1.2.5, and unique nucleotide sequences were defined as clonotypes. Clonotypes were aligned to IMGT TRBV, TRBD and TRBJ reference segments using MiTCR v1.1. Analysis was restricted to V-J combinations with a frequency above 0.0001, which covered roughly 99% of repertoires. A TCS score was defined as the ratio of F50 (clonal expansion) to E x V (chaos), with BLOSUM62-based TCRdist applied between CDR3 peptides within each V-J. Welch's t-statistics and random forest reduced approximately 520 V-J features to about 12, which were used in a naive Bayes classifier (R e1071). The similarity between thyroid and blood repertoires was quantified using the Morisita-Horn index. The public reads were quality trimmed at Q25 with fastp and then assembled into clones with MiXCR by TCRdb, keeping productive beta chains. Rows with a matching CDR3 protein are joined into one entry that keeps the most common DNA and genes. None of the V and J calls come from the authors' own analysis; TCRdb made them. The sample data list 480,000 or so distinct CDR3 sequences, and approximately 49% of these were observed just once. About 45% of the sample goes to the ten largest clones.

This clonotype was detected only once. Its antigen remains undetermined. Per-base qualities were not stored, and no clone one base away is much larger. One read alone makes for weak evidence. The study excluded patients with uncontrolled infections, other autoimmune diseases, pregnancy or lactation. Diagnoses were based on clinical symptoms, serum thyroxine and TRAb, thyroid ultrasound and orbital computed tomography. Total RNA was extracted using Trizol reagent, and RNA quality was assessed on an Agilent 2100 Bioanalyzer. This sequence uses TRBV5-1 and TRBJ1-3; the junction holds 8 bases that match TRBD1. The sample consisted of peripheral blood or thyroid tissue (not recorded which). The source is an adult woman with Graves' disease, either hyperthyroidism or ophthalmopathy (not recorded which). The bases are TGCGCCAGCGGCTACGGGACAGGCGGCTCTGGAAACACCATATATTTT. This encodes CASGYGTGGSGNTIYF.